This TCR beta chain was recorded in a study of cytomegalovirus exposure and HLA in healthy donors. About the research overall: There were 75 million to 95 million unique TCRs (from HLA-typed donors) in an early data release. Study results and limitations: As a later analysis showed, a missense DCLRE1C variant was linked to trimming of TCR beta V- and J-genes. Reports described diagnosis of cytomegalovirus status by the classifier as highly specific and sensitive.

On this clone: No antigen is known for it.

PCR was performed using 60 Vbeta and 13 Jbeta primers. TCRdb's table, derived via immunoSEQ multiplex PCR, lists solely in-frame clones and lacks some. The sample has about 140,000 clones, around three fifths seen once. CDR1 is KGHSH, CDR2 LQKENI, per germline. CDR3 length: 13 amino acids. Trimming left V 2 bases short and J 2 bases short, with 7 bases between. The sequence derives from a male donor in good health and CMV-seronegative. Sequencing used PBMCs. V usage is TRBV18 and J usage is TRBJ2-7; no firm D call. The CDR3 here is CASSPAGPYEQYF. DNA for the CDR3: TGTGCCAGCTCACCAGCAGGCCCCTACGAGCAGTACTTC.